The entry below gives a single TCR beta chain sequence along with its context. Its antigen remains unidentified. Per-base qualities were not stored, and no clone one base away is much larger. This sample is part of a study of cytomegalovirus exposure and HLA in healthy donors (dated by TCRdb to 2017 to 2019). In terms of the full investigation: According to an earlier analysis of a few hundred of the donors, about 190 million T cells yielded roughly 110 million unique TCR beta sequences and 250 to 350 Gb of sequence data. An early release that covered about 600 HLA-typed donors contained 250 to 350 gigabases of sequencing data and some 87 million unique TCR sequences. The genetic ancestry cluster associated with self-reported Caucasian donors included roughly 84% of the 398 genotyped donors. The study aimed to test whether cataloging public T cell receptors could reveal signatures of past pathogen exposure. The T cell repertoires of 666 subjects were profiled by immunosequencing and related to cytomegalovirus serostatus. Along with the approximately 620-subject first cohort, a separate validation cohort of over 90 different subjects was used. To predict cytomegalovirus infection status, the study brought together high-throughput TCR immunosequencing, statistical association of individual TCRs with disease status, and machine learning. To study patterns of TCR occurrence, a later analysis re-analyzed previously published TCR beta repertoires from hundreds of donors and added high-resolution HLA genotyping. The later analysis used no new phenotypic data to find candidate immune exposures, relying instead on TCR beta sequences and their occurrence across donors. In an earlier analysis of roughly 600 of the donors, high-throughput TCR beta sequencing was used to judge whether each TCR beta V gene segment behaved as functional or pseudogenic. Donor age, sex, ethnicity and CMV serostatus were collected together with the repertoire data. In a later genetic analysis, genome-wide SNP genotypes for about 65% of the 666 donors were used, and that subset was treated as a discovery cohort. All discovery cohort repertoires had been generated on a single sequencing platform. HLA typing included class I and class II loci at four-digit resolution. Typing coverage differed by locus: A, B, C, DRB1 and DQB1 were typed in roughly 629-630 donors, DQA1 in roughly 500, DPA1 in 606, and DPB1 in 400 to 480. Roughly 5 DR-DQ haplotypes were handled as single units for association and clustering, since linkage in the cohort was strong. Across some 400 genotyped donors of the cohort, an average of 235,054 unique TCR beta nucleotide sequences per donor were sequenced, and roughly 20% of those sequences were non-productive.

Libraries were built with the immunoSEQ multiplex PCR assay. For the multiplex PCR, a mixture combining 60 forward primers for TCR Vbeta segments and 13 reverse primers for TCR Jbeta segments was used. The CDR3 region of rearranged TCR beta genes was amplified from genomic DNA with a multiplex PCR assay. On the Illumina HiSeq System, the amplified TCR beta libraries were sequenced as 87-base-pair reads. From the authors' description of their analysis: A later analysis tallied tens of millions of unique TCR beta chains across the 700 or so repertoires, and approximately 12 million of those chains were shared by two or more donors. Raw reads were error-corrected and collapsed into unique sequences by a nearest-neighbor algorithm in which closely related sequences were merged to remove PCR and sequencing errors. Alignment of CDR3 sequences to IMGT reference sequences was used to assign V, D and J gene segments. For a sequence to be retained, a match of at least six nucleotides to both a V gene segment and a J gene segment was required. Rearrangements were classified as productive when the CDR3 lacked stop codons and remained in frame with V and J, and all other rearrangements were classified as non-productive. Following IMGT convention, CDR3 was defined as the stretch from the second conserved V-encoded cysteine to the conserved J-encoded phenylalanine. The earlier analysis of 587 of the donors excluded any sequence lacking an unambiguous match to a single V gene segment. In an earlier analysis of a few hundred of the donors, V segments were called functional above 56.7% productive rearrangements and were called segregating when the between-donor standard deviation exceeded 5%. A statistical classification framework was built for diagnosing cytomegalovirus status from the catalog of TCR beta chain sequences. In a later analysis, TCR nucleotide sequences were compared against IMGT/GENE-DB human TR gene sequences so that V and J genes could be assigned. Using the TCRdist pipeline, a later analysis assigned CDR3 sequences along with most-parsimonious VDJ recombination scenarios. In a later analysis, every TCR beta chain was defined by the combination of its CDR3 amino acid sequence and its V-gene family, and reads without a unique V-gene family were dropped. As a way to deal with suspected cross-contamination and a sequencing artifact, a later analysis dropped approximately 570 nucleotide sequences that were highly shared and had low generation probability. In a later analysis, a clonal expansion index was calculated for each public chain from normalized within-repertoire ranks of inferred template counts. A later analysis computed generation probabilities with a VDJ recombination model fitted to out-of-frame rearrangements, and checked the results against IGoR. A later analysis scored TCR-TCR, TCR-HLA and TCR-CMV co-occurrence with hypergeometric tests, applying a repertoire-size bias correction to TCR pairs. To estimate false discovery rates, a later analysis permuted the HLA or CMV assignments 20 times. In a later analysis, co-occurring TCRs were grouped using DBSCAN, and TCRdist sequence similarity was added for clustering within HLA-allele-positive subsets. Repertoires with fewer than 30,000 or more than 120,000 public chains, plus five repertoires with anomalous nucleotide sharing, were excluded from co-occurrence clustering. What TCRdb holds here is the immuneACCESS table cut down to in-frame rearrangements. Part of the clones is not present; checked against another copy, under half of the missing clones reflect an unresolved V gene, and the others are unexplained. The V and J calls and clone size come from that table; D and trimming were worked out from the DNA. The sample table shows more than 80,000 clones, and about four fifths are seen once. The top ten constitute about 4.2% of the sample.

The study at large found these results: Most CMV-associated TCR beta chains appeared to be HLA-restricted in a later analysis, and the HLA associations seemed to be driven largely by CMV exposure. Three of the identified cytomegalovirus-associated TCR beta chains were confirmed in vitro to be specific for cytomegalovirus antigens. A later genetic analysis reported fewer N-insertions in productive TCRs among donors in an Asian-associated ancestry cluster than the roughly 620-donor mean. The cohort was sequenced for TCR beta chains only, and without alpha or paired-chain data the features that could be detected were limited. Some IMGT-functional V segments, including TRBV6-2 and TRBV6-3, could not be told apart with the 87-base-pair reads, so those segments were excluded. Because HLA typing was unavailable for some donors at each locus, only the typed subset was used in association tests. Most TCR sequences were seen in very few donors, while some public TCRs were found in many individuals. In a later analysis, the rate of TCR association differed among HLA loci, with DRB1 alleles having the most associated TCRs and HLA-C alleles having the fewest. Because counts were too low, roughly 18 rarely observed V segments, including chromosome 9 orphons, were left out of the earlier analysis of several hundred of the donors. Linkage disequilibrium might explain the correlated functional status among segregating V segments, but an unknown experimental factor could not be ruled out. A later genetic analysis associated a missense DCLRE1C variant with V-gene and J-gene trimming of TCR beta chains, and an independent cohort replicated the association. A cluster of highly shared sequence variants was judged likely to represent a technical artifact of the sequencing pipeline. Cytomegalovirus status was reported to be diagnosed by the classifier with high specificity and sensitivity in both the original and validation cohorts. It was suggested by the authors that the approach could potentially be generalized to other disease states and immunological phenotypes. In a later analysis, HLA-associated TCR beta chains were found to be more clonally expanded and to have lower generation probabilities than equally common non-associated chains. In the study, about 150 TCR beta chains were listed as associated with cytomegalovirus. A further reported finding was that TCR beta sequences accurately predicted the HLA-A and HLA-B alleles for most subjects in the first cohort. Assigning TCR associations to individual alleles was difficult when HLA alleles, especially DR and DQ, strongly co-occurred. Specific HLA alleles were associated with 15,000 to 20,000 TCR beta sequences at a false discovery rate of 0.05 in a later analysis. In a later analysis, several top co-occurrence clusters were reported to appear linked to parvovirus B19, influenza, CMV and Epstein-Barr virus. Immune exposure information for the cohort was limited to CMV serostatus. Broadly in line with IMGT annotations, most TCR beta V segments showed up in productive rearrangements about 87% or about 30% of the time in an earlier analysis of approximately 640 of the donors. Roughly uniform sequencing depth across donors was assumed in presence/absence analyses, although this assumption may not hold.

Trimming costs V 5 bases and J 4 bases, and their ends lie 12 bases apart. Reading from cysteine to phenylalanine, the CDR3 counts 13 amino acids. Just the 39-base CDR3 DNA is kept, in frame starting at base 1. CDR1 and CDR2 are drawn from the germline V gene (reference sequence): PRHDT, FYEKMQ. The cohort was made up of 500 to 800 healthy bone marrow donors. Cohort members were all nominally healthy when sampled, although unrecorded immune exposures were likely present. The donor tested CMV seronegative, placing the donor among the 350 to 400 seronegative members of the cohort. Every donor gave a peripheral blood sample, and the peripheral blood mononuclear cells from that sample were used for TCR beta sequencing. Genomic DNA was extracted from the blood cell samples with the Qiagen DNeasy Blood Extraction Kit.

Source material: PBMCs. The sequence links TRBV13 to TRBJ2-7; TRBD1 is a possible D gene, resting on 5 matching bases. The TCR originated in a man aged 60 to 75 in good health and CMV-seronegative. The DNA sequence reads TGTGCCAGCAGCGGCCAGGGAAGGTACGAGCAGTACTTC. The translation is CASSGQGRYEQYF.